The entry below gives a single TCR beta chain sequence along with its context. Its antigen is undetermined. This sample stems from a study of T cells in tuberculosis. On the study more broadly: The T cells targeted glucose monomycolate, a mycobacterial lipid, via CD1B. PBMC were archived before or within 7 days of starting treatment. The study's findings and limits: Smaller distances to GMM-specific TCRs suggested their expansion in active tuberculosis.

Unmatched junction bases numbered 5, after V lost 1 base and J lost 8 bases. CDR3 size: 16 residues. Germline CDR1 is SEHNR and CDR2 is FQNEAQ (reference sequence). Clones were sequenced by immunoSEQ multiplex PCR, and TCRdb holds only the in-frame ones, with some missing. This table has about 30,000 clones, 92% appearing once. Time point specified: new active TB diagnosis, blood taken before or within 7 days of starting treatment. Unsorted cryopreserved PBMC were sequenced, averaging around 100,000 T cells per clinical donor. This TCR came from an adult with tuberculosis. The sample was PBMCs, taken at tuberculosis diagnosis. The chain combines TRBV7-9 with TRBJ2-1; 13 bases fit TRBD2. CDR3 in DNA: TGTGCCAGCAGCTTAGTTGGGACTAGCGGGACCGATGAGCAGTTCTTC. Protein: CASSLVGTSGTDEQFF.